A single sample is the source of the 19 T cell receptor beta chains below, sequenced in a study of shared clonotypes between healthy human individuals. TCRdb's copy holds only in-frame clones and misses some; the assay was immunoSEQ multiplex PCR. The profile shows nearly 1,000,000 clones, approximately 80% of them singletons. The sample was memory CD4+ T cells sorted from blood. The subset here: CD45RA-negative fraction. All receptors derive from a man aged 18 to 35 in good health.

This clone occurred once. The rearrangement uses TRBV7-9 and TRBJ2-1, with a tentative D call TRBD2 (7 bases). Trimming shortened V by 6 bases and J by 6 bases, and 21 bases separated the two germline ends. CDR3 length: 16 amino acids. CDR1 and CDR2 (germline): SEHNR, FQNEAQ (reference sequence). The CDR3: CASRNPWRGGGNEQFF. DNA of the CDR3: TGTGCCAGCAGGAATCCATGGAGGGGGGGTGGCAATGAGCAGTTCTTC.

The rearrangement joins TRBV4-3 to TRBJ2-7; 11 bases line up with TRBD2. The V and J ends lost 0 bases and 2 bases, in that order; junction bases with no gene match: 6. Germline V gene lookup returns CDR1 LGHNA and CDR2 YSLEER. This CDR3 region has 17 residues. CDR3 sequence: CASSQDYGLAGTYEQYF. The CDR3 DNA sequence: TGCGCCAGCAGCCAAGATTATGGACTAGCGGGCACCTACGAGCAGTACTTC.

This chain uses TRBV6-6 with TRBJ2-7, with D perhaps TRBD1 (5 bases). The CDR3 loop spans 13 amino acids. From germline, CDR1 is MNHNY and CDR2 SVGAGI (reference sequence). Trimming took 7 bases from V and 2 from J, leaving 12 bases between them. The CDR3 spells CASTRDRTYEQYF. CDR3 coding DNA: TGTGCCAGCACTCGAGACAGAACCTACGAGCAGTACTTC.

This chain joins TRBV19 and TRBJ1-2; 8 positions match TRBD1. Per germline, CDR1 LNHDA and CDR2 SQIVND (reference sequence). The CDR3 totals 16 residues. Trimming at V came to 4 bases and at J to 7 bases, leaving 14 bases not matched to a gene. The DNA of the CDR3 is TGTGCCAGTAGTACCGGACAGGGATCCTCAAATCGTGGCTACACCTTC. It encodes CASSTGQGSSNRGYTF.

CDR3 bases: TGCGCCAGCAGCCAAGCAGTGGGTGAGCAGTTCTTC. The encoded protein is CASSQAVGEQFF. J is TRBJ2-1 and V is TRBV4-1; no definite D call. CDR1 and CDR2 (germline): MGHRA, YSYEKL. The CDR3 has 12 residues. V was clipped by 1 base and J by 9 bases, with 7 bases between them.

The chain couples TRBV27 to TRBJ1-2; the match to TRBD1 covers 9 bases. Germline V gene sequence: CDR1 MNHEY, CDR2 SMNVEV (reference sequence). CDR3 length equals 20 residues. Trimming cost V 5 bases and J 8 bases; bases outside gene matches: 27. The CDR3 loop is CASSTWTGASDATPLKGYTF. The CDR3 coding sequence is TGTGCCAGCAGTACATGGACAGGGGCGTCCGACGCCACTCCGCTAAAGGGCTACACCTTC.

The chain uses TRBV11-2 and TRBJ2-2; 7 nucleotides match TRBD2. The CDR3 spans 18 residues. Germline CDR1 is SGHAT and CDR2 is FQNNGV. Trimming took 2 bases from V and 6 from J; bases not matched to a gene: 15. The DNA for the CDR3 is TGTGCCAGCAGCTTATTCTCAATTGGGGGAGGGAGGTCCGGGGAGCTGTTTTTT. Translation gives CASSLFSIGGGRSGELFF.

The chain joins TRBV2 to TRBJ2-2; D gene ambiguous. Trimming shortened V by 0 bases and J by 1 base, and 6 bases separated the two germline ends. The CDR3 runs 15 residues. Germline V lookup: CDR1 SNHLY, CDR2 FYNNEI. Written as DNA, the CDR3 is TGTGCCAGCAGTGAAGCGTGGCTGAACACCGGGGAGCTGTTTTTT. It is translated as CASSEAWLNTGELFF. Full variable domain (remainder filled in from reference TRBV2 and TRBJ2-2): EPEVTQTPSHQVTQMGQEVILRCVPISNHLYFYWYRQILGQKVEFLVSFYNNEISEKSEIFDDQFSVERPDGSNFTLKIRSTKLEDSAMYFCASSEAWLNTGELFFGEGSRLTVL.

This clone was found a few times. The rearrangement links TRBV9 to TRBJ2-2, with 10 bases lining up with TRBD2. V gave up 2 bases and J gave up 6 bases; unmatched junction bases: 10. Germline CDR1 and CDR2: SGDLS and YYNGEE. The CDR3 covers 17 residues. The CDR3 nucleotides are TGTGCCAGCAGCGTCGGGGGGTCTAGCGGGAGCCCCGGGGAGCTGTTTTTT. This sequence encodes CASSVGGSSGSPGELFF.

J is TRBJ2-2 and V is TRBV7-9; D perhaps matches TRBD1 (6 bases). CDR3 length: 14 residues. Deletions cut 5 bases from V and 7 bases from J, with 14 bases between. CDR1 is SEHNR and CDR2 is FQNEAQ in the germline V gene (reference sequence). CDR3 in DNA: TGTGCCAGCAGCCTCCGGGACATCCTCGGGGAGCTGTTTTTT. Its protein product is CASSLRDILGELFF.

V gene TRBV27 combines with J gene TRBJ2-3; 7 bases match TRBD2. Germline V CDR1 and CDR2: MNHEY, SMNVEV (reference sequence). With 3 bases clipped from V and 2 bases from J, the junction kept 8 bases outside the gene matches. This CDR3 contains 16 residues. The CDR3, as DNA: TGTGCCAGCAGTTTCAGGGCTAGCGGAAACACAGATACGCAGTATTTT. Amino acids: CASSFRASGNTDTQYF.

The gene calls are TRBV5-4 and TRBJ2-2; either TRBD1 or TRBD2 may fit D (5 bases each). CDR3 length: 14 amino acids. V was clipped by 6 bases and J by 4 bases, with 13 bases between them. Germline V gives CDR1 SGHNT, CDR2 YYREEE (reference sequence). In DNA form, the CDR3 reads TGTGCCAGCACCCCTCGGGACGGCACCGGGGAGCTGTTTTTT. It specifies CASTPRDGTGELFF.

J is TRBJ2-5 and V is TRBV15; TRBD2 might be the D (6 bases). The CDR3 is 17 amino acids. With 0 bases removed from V and 4 bases from J, the gap between germline ends came to 18 bases. Germline loops: CDR1 LNHNV, CDR2 YYDKDF (reference sequence). In DNA form, the CDR3 reads TGTGCCACCAGCAGAGATGGAGCGTTCGGGGGATCAGAGACCCAGTACTTC. It specifies CATSRDGAFGGSETQYF.

The chain recombines TRBV5-6 with TRBJ1-2, with D possibly being TRBD1 (5 bases). Trimming took 4 bases from V and 0 from J, leaving 22 bases between them. Per the germline V gene, CDR1 is SGHDT and CDR2 is YYEEEE. CDR3 length equals 18 residues. The CDR3 bases are TGTGCCAGCAGCCCGAGCAGGGTCCGCCTAATTGCTAACTATGGCTACACCTTC. It yields the protein CASSPSRVRLIANYGYTF.

The chain uses TRBV7-9 and TRBJ2-3, with 7 nucleotides matching TRBD2. Per germline, CDR1 SEHNR and CDR2 FQNEAQ (reference sequence). This CDR3 comprises 16 residues. The junction had 6 bases not matched to a gene; V was cut back by 1 base and J by 2 bases. In DNA, the CDR3 is TGTGCCAGCAGCTTAGATCCGGGAGGCTACACAGATACGCAGTATTTT. This sequence encodes CASSLDPGGYTDTQYF.

This clone was counted between two and nine times. This sequence joins TRBV6-1 and TRBJ2-7; 7 bases line up with TRBD1. Per the germline V gene, CDR1 is MNHNS and CDR2 is SASEGT. Trimming removed 5 bases from V and 4 bases from J; junction bases left unmatched: 5. The CDR3 covers 13 residues. CDR3 protein: CASSSHRGYEQYF. In DNA form, the CDR3 reads TGTGCCAGCAGTTCCCACAGGGGTTACGAGCAGTACTTC.

The chain is built from TRBV28 and TRBJ2-6, with D tentatively TRBD1 or TRBD2 (6 bases each). Germline V gene sequence: CDR1 MDHEN, CDR2 SYDVKM. V lost 8 bases and J 0 bases, leaving 11 bases between the germline ends. CDR3 size: 15 residues. The CDR3 is CASQQGGSGANVLTF. CDR3 bases: TGTGCCAGCCAACAGGGAGGCTCTGGGGCCAACGTCCTGACTTTC.

This chain joins TRBV6-6 and TRBJ2-7; 10 nucleotides agree with TRBD1. CDR3 size: 15 residues. With 7 bases clipped from V and 6 bases from J, the junction kept 12 bases outside the gene matches. Germline assignment: CDR1 MNHNY and CDR2 SVGAGI (reference sequence). CDR3 coding DNA: TGTGCCAGCACCCTAGTAGGGACAGGGGCTCGCGAGCAGTACTTC. Amino acid sequence: CASTLVGTGAREQYF.

The V gene is TRBV6-6, the J gene TRBJ1-5; TRBD1 might be the D (5 bases). Germline-derived CDR1 and CDR2 are MNHNY and SVGAGI (reference sequence). The length of the CDR3 is 15 residues. The V end was cut by 6 bases, the J end by 3 bases, with 15 bases between. CDR3 DNA sequence: TGTGCCAGCAGCCAGGGAAGGGCGTACAATCAGCCCCAGCATTTT. Translation gives CASSQGRAYNQPQHF.